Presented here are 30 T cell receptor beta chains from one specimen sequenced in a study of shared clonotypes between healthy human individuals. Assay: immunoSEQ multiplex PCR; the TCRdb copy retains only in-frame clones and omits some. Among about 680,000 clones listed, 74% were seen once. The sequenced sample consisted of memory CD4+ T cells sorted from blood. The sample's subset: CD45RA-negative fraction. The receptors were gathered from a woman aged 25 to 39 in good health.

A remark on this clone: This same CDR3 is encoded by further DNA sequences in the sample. The CDR3 is CASSLLRETQYF. CDR3 coding DNA: TGTGCCAGCAGTTTGCTCCGGGAGACCCAGTACTTC. This chain links TRBV28 with TRBJ2-5; D gene ambiguous. The CDR3 covers 12 residues. Germline values: CDR1 MDHEN, CDR2 SYDVKM. V lost 3 bases and J 5 bases, leaving 7 bases between the germline ends.

The CDR3 region is CAISTPEGAGITYEQYF. The CDR3 region has the DNA TGTGCCATCAGCACCCCCGAAGGGGCCGGAATCACCTACGAGCAGTACTTC. J is TRBJ2-7 and V is TRBV10-3; TRBD1 might be the D (5 bases). Germline assignment: CDR1 ENHRY and CDR2 SYGVKD. Trimming removed 6 bases at V and 2 bases at J, with 23 bases between. The CDR3 contains 17 residues.

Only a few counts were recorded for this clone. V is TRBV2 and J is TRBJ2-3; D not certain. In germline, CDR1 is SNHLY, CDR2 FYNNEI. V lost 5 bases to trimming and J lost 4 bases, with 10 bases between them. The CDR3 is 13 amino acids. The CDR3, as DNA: TGTGCCAGCAGTTCCCGGACGGCAGATACGCAGTATTTT. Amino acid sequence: CASSSRTADTQYF.

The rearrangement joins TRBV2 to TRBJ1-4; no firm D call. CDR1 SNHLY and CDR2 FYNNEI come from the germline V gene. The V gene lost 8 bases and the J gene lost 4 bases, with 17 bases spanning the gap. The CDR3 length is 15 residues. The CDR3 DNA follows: TGTGCCAGCGCCCAGAGCTCGGTTAATAATGAAAAACTGTTTTTT. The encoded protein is CASAQSSVNNEKLFF.

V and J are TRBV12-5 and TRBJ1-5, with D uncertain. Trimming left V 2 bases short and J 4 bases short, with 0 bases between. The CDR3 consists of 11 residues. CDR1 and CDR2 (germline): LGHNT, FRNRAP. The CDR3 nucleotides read TGTGCTAGTGGTTTGAATCAGCCCCAGCATTTT. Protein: CASGLNQPQHF. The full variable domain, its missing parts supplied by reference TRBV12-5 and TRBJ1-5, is DARVTQTPRHKVTEMGQEVTMRCQPILGHNTVFWYRQTMMQGLELLAYFRNRAPLDDSGMPKDRFSAEMPDATLATLKIQPSEPRDSAVYFCASGLNQPQHFGDGTRLSIL.

The CDR3 is CASSLRTGGPQETQYF. CDR3 in DNA: TGCGCCAGCAGCCTCCGAACGGGAGGACCCCAAGAGACCCAGTACTTC. The chain recombines TRBV5-1 with TRBJ2-5; TRBD2 agrees at 7 bases. From germline, CDR1 is SGHRS and CDR2 YFSETQ. V shed 4 bases, J shed 1 base, and the junction held 10 bases outside the gene matches. The CDR3 runs to 16 residues.

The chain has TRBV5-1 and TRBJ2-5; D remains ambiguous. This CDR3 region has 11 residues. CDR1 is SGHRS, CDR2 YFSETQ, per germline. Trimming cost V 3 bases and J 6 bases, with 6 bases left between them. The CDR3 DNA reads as TGCGCCAGCAGCTCTCAGAAGACCCAGTACTTC. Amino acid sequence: CASSSQKTQYF.

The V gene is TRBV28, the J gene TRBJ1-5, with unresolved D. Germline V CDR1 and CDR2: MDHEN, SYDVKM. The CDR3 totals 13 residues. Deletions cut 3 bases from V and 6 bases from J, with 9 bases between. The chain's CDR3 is CASSFRGIQPQHF. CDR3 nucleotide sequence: TGTGCCAGCAGTTTTCGTGGGATTCAGCCCCAGCATTTT.

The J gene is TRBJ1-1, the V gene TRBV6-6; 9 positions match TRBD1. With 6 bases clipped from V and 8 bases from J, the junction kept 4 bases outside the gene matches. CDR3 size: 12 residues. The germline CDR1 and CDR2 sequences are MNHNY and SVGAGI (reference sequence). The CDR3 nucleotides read TGTGCCAGCAGAATTGGACAGGGGGAAGCTTTCTTT. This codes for CASRIGQGEAFF.

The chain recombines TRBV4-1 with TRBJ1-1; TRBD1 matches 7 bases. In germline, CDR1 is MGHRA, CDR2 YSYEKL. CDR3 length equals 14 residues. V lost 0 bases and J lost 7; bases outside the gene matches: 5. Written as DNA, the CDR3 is TGCGCCAGCAGCCAAGACCAGGACAGGCTTGAAGCTTTCTTT. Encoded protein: CASSQDQDRLEAFF.

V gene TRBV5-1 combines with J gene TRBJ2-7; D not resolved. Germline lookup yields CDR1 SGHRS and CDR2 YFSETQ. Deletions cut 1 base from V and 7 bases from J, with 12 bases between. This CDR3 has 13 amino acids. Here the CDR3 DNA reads TGCGCCAGCAGCTTGATTAGCCTCGGGGAGCAGTACTTC. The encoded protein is CASSLISLGEQYF.

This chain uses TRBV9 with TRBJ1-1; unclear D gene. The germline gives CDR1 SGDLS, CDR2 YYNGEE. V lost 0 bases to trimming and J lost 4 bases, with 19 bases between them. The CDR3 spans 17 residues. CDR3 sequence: CASSVGGSTALGTEAFF. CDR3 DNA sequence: TGTGCCAGCAGCGTAGGGGGTTCGACGGCCCTGGGCACTGAAGCTTTCTTT.

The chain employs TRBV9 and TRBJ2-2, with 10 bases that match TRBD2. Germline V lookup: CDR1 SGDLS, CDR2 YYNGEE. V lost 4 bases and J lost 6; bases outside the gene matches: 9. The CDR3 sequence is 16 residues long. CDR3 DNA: TGTGCCAGCAGCCCAGCTAGCGGGAGAGAGCCCGGGGAGCTGTTTTTT. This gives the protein CASSPASGREPGELFF.

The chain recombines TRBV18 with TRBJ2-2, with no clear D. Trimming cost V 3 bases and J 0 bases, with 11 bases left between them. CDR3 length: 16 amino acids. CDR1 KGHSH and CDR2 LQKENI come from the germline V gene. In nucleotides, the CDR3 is TGTGCCAGCTCACCCGACGGGCTCGCGAACACCGGGGAGCTGTTTTTT. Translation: CASSPDGLANTGELFF.

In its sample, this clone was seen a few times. CDR3 nucleotides: TGTGCCAGCAGCCAAGTAGGGACGTTGAACACTGAAGCTTTCTTT. It codes for CASSQVGTLNTEAFF. V gene TRBV4-2 combines with J gene TRBJ1-1, with D possibly being TRBD1 (5 bases). Trimming shortened V by 1 base and J by 0 bases, and 9 bases separated the two germline ends. Germline assignment: CDR1 LGHNA and CDR2 YNFKEQ. The CDR3 covers 15 residues.

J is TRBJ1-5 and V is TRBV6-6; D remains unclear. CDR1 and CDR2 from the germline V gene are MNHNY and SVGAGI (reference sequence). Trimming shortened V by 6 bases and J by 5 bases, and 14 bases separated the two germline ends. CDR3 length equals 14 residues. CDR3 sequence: CASRTGGHDQPQHF. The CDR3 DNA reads TGTGCCAGCAGAACGGGAGGGCACGATCAGCCCCAGCATTTT.

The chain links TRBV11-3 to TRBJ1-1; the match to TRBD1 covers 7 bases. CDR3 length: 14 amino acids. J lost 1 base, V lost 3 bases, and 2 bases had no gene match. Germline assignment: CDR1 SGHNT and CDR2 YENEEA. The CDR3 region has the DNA TGTGCCAGCAGCTTCGGACAGGCGAACACTGAAGCTTTCTTT. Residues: CASSFGQANTEAFF. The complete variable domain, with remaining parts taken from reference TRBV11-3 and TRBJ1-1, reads EAGVVQSPRYKIIEKKQPVAFWCNPISGHNTLYWYLQNLGQGPELLIRYENEEAVDDSQLPKDRFSAERLKGVDSTLKIQPAELGDSAVYLCASSFGQANTEAFFGQGTRLTVV.

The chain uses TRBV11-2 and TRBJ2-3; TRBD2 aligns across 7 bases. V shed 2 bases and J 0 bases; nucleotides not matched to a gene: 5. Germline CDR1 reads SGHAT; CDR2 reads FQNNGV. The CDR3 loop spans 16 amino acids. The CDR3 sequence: CASSLTSGDSTDTQYF. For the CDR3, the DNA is TGTGCCAGCAGCTTAACAAGCGGGGACAGCACAGATACGCAGTATTTT.

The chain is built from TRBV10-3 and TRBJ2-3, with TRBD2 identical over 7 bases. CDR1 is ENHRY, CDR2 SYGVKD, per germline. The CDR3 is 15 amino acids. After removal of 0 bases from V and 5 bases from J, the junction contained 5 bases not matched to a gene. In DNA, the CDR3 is TGTGCCATCAGTGAGTCGACTAGCTCGGGAGATACGCAGTATTTT. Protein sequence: CAISESTSSGDTQYF.

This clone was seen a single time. The CDR3 here is CSVEVSAVDTQYF. Written as DNA, the CDR3 is TGCAGCGTTGAAGTGTCTGCAGTCGATACGCAGTATTTT. The genes are TRBV29-1 and TRBJ2-3; D call uncertain. The ends were cut back, 1 base at V and 6 bases at J, with 11 bases in the middle. The CDR3 extends over 13 amino acids. Germline CDR1 SQVTM, CDR2 ANQGSEA.

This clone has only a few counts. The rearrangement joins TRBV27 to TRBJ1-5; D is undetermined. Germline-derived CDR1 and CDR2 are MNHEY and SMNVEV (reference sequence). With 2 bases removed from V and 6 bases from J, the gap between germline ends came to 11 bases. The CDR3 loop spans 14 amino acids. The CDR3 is CASSLSRVGQPQHF. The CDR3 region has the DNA TGTGCCAGCAGTTTAAGCCGGGTTGGTCAGCCCCAGCATTTT.

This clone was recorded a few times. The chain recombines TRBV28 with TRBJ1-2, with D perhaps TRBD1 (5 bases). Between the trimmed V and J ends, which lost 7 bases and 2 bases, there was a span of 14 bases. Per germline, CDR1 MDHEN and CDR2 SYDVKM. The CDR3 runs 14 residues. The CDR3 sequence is CASTPGTDNYGYTF. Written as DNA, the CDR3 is TGTGCCAGCACCCCCGGGACGGACAACTATGGCTACACCTTC.

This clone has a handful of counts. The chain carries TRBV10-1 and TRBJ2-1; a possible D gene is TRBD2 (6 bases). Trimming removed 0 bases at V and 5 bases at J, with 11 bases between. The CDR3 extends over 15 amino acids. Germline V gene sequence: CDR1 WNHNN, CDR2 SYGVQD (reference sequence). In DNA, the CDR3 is TGCGCCAGCAGTGAGTCGGCGGGATGGGACAATGAGCAGTTCTTC. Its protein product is CASSESAGWDNEQFF.

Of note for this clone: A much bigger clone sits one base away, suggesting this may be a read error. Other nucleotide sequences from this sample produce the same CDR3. DNA for the CDR3: TGCGCCAGCAGCTTGGAAGGGGGGTACAATGAGCAGTTCTTC. This translates into CASSLEGGYNEQFF. The chain combines TRBV5-1 with TRBJ2-1, with D perhaps being TRBD1 or TRBD2 (6 bases each). The V end was cut by 0 bases, the J end by 4 bases, with 8 bases between. Per the germline V gene, CDR1 is SGHRS and CDR2 is YFSETQ. This CDR3 comprises 14 residues.

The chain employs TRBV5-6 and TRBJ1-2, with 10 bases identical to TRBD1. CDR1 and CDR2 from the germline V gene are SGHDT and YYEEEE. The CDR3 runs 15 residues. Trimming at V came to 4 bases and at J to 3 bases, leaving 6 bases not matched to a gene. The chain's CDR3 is CASSRDRGLYYGYTF. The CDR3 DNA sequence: TGTGCCAGCAGCAGAGACAGGGGGCTTTACTATGGCTACACCTTC.

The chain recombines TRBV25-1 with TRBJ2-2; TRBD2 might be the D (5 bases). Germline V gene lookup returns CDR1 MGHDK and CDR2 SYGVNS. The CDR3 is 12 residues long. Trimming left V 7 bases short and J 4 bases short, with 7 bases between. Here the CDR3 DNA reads TGTGCCAGCATCAGCGGCACCGGGGAGCTGTTTTTT. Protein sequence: CASISGTGELFF.

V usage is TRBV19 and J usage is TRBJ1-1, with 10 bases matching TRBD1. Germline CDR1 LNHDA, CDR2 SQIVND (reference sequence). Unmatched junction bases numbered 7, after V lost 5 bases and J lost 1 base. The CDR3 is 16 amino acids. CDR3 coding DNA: TGTGCCAGTAGTTCCCGACAGGGGGCGGGGAACACTGAAGCTTTCTTT. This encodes CASSSRQGAGNTEAFF.

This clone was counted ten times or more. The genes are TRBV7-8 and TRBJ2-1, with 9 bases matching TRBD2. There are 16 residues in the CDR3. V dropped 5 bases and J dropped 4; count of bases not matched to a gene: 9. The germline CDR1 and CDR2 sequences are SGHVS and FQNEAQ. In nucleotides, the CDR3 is TGTGCCAGCAGCCGCGATCTAGCGGGGACGTACAATGAGCAGTTCTTC. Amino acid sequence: CASSRDLAGTYNEQFF.

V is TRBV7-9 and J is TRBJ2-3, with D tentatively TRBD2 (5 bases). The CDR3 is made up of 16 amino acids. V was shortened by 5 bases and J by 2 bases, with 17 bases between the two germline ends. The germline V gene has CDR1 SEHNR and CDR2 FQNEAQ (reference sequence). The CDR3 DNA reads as TGTGCCAGCAGCCCGTCGCCGGACGGGAACACAGATACGCAGTATTTT. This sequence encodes CASSPSPDGNTDTQYF.

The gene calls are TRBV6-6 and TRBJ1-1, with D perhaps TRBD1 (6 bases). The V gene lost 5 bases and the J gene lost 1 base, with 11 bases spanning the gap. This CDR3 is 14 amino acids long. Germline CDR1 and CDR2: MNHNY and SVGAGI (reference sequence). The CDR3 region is CASSRQDPNTEAFF. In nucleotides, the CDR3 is TGTGCCAGCAGTAGACAGGACCCGAACACTGAAGCTTTCTTT.